The clone carrying this T cell receptor (beta chain) showed up just a few times. This specimen comes from a study of CDR3 diversity in severe acne. TCRdb processed the PCR reads anew with MiXCR; each CDR3 protein has one entry. This table holds 85,000 to 120,000 distinct CDR3 sequences, around 53% found once. The CDR3 is 13 residues long. The V and J ends lost 5 bases and 1 base respectively, with 6 bases between them. Germline V lookup: CDR1 MGHDK, CDR2 SYGVNS. The sequencing sample was made of blood. The chain has TRBV25-1 and TRBJ1-5; D is perhaps TRBD1 (5 bases). This sequence originates from a male donor with acne. CDR3 residues: CASSPGSNQPQHF. Here the CDR3 DNA reads TGTGCCAGCAGTCCAGGGAGCAATCAGCCCCAGCATTTT.